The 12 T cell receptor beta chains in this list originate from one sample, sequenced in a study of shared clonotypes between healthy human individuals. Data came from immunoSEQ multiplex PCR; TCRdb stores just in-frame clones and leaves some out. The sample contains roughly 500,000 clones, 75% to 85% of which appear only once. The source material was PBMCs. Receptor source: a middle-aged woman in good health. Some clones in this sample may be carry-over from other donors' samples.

The CDR3 nucleotides read TGTGCCTGGACCTCAACAGGGGCCAATGAGCAGTTCTTC. Residues: CAWTSTGANEQFF. The chain is built from TRBV30 and TRBJ2-1; 7 nucleotides align to TRBD1. The CDR3 spans 13 residues. Germline V gene lookup returns CDR1 GTSNPN and CDR2 SVGIG (reference sequence). V lost 4 bases to trimming and J lost 6 bases; unmatched junction nucleotides: 6.

The CDR3 spells CASSKEREGQETQYF. CDR3 DNA sequence: TGTGCCAGCAGTAAGGAGCGGGAGGGCCAAGAGACCCAGTACTTC. The chain uses TRBV25-1 and TRBJ2-5, with 10 bases identical to TRBD2. CDR3 length equals 15 residues. V was pared by 5 bases and J by 1 base, with 4 bases of the junction left unmatched. Germline V gene lookup returns CDR1 MGHDK and CDR2 SYGVNS.

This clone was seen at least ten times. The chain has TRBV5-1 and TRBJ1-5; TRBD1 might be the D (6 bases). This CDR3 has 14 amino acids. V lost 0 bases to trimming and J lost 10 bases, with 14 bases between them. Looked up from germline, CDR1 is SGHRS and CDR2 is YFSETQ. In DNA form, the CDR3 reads TGCGCCAGCAGCTTGGGCAGGGGATTTAGCCCCCAGCATTTT. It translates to CASSLGRGFSPQHF.

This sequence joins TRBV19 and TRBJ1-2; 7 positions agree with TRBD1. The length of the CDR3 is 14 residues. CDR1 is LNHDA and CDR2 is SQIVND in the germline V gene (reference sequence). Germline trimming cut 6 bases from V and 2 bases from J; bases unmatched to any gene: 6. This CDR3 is CASSADRQNYGYTF. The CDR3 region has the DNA TGTGCCAGTAGCGCGGACAGGCAAAACTATGGCTACACCTTC.

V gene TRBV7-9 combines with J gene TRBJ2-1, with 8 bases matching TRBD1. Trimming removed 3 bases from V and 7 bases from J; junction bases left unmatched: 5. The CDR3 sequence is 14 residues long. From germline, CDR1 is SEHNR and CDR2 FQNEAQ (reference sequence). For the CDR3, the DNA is TGTGCCAGCAGCTTCAGACAGGGGTGGAATGAGCAGTTCTTC. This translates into CASSFRQGWNEQFF.

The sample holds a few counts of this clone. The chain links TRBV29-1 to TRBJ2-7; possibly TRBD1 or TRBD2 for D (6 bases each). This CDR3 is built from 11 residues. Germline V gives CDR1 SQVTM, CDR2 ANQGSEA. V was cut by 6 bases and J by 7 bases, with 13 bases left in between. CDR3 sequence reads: CSVQGGGEQYF. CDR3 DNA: TGCAGCGTCCAAGGGGGAGGTGAGCAGTACTTC.

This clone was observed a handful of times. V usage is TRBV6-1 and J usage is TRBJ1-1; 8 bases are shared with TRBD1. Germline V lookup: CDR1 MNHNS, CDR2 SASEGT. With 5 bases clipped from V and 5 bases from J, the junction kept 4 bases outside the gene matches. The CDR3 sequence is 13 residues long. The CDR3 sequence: CASSQGALTEAFF. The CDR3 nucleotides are TGTGCCAGCAGTCAGGGGGCGCTGACTGAAGCTTTCTTT.

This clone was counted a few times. The CDR3 nucleotides are TGTGCCAGCAGCCCCCAGGTCAGGGTCACTGAAGCTTTCTTT. Its protein product is CASSPQVRVTEAFF. The rearrangement uses TRBV4-2 and TRBJ1-1; D possibly corresponds to TRBD1 (5 bases). The germline V gene has CDR1 LGHNA and CDR2 YNFKEQ. The CDR3 totals 14 residues. V lost 4 bases to trimming and J lost 4 bases, with 13 bases between them.

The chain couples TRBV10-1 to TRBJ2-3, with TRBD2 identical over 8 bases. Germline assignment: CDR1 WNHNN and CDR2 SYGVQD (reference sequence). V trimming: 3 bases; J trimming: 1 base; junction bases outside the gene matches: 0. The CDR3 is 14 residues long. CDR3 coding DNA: TGCGCCAGCAGTGAAGCGGGAGGCACAGATACGCAGTATTTT. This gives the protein CASSEAGGTDTQYF.

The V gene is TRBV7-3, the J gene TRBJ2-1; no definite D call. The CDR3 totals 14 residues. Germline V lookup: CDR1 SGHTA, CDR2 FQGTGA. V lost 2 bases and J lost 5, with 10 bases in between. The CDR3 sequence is CASSLARTDNEQFF. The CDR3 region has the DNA TGTGCCAGCAGCTTAGCCAGGACGGACAATGAGCAGTTCTTC.

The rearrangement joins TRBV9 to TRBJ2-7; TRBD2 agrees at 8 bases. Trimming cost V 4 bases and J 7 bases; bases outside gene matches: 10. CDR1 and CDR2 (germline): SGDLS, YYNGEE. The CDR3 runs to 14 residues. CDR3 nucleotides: TGTGCCAGCAGCTCCCAAGCGGGAGCGGAGGAGCAGTACTTC. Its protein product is CASSSQAGAEEQYF.

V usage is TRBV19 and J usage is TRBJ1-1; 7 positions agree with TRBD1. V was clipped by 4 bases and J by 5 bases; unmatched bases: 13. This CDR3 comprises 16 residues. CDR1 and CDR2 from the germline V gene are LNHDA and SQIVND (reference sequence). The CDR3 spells CASSREIGGARTEAFF. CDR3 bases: TGTGCCAGTAGTAGGGAAATAGGGGGCGCGAGGACTGAAGCTTTCTTT.